Detailed here is one T cell receptor (beta chain). The antigen it binds to is not known. It has no much larger one-base neighbor in the sample; base qualities were not kept. The CDR3 holds 14 amino acids from the cysteine to the phenylalanine. Solely the CDR3 DNA is kept, with 42 bases framed from the first base. From the germline V gene, CDR1 is SQVTM and CDR2 is ANQGSEA. V has 4 bases trimmed and J has 4 bases trimmed; junction bases matching no gene number 4. The data originate from a study of CD8 T cells in ankylosing spondylitis (dated by TCRdb to the late 2010s). Concerning the study at large: To find TCR variants linked to disease, the study profiled T cell receptor beta repertoires in ankylosing spondylitis patients and healthy donors. The whole study cohort included 95 to 130 healthy donors and about two dozen ankylosing spondylitis patients. Peripheral blood samples were taken, and synovial fluid was additionally collected from ankylosing spondylitis patients.

Sequencing used an Illumina HiSeq 2500. Quantitative 5'-RACE with molecular barcodes was the method used to prepare the TCR beta libraries. The authors' analysis ran thus. Disease-linked TCR variants were identified with a new computational method built on a probabilistic model of VDJ rearrangement. In TCRdb, the public reads were trimmed at Q25 with fastp and aligned with MiXCR, with productive beta chains retained. Every CDR3 protein is listed once, alongside the most common genes and DNA of its rows. Clone size and V and J calls follow TCRdb, not the original study. In all, the sample holds about 240,000 distinct CDR3 sequences, and about 10% of those were seen once. About 3% of the sample is taken by the ten largest. General findings and caveats noted by the study authors: Blood from ankylosing spondylitis patients appeared to be characterized by a TCR beta motif composed of 7 to 9 highly homologous amino acid variants. The disease-linked clones showed a CD8+ phenotype and occurred at relatively low frequencies in peripheral blood. Some motif variants had previously been reported in the synovial fluid and blood of reactive arthritis patients, which suggests shared mechanisms of disease initiation. The disease-linked clones were reported as significantly enriched in matched synovial fluid samples from ankylosing spondylitis patients.

Sequencing used blood, either unsorted or a sorted T cell fraction (not recorded which). The V gene is TRBV29-1 and the J gene is TRBJ2-1, with 10 central nucleotides matching TRBD1. The clonotype was recovered from a male donor with ankylosing spondylitis or in good health (not recorded which). CDR3 region: CSVAGTGVYNEQFF. The bases are TGCAGCGTTGCCGGGACAGGGGTTTACAATGAGCAGTTCTTC.